The 28 T cell receptor beta chains below were found in one sample sequenced in a study of shared clonotypes between healthy human individuals. Clones were sequenced by immunoSEQ multiplex PCR, and TCRdb holds only the in-frame ones, with some missing. The table has 2 million to 2.5 million clones, 90% to 95% seen once. What was sequenced was naive CD4+ T cells sorted from blood. Subset of the sample: CD45RA+ positively selected. The receptors here all came from a man in his late teens or twenties in good health.

Worth noting for this clone: This may be a read error, as it is one base from a much larger clone. The same CDR3 is also encoded by other DNA sequences in this sample. This rearrangement joins TRBV5-5 to TRBJ1-2; D gene unclear. Germline V gives CDR1 SGHKS, CDR2 YYEKEE (reference sequence). V lost 0 bases, J lost 2 bases, and 5 bases lay in between. The CDR3 runs to 13 residues. CDR3 protein: CASSLEGNYGYTF. The CDR3 coding sequence is TGTGCCAGCAGCTTGGAAGGGAACTATGGCTACACCTTC.

The V and J genes are TRBV7-2 and TRBJ2-1; TRBD2 is a possible D gene (6 bases). Germline V CDR1 and CDR2: SGHTA, FQGNSA. V was pared by 1 base and J by 9 bases, with 16 bases between. The length of the CDR3 is 15 residues. CDR3 coding DNA: TGTGCCAGCAGCTTAGGTCGGGGGACGGTGACTGAGCAGTTCTTC. It yields the protein CASSLGRGTVTEQFF. The complete variable domain, with remaining parts taken from reference TRBV7-2 and TRBJ2-1, reads GAGVSQSPSNKVTEKGKDVELRCDPISGHTALYWYRQSLGQGLEFLIYFQGNSAPDKSGLPSDRFSAERTGGSVSTLTIQRTQQEDSAVYLCASSLGRGTVTEQFFGPGTRLTVL.

This rearrangement joins TRBV4-3 to TRBJ2-1; D not certain. From germline, CDR1 is LGHNA and CDR2 YSLEER. The CDR3 has 13 residues. The V gene lost 3 bases and the J gene lost 5 bases, with 8 bases spanning the gap. This CDR3 reads CASSQQENNEQFF. In DNA form, the CDR3 reads TGCGCCAGCAGCCAGCAAGAAAACAATGAGCAGTTCTTC.

J is TRBJ2-7 and V is TRBV30; TRBD1 matches at 7 bases. The junction had 6 bases not matched to a gene; V was cut back by 5 bases and J by 5 bases. CDR1 is GTSNPN, CDR2 SVGIG, per germline (reference sequence). This CDR3 has 12 residues. CDR3 protein: CAWEGGRDEQYF. CDR3 nucleotide sequence: TGTGCCTGGGAAGGGGGCAGGGACGAGCAGTACTTC.

This sequence joins TRBV2 and TRBJ1-2; no clear D. The CDR3 totals 14 residues. The germline V and J ends were trimmed by 3 bases and 8 bases, with 16 bases remaining between them. From germline, CDR1 is SNHLY and CDR2 FYNNEI. The CDR3 nucleotides read TGTGCCAGCAGTGATCTGTCGCTAGGAGGAGGCTACACCTTC. Translated, it gives CASSDLSLGGGYTF.

This chain connects TRBV5-1 to TRBJ2-5; D is ambiguous. Germline loops: CDR1 SGHRS, CDR2 YFSETQ. This CDR3 has 14 residues. Trimming shortened V by 0 bases and J by 4 bases, and 10 bases separated the two germline ends. CDR3 nucleotide sequence: TGCGCCAGCAGCTTGGTTGGTTGGGGAGAGACCCAGTACTTC. Encoded protein: CASSLVGWGETQYF.

This chain connects TRBV5-4 to TRBJ2-2; 8 positions match TRBD1. Germline assignment: CDR1 SGHNT and CDR2 YYREEE (reference sequence). With V trimmed by 0 bases and J by 5 bases, 3 bases remained unmatched. This CDR3 spans 15 amino acids. The CDR3 DNA reads as TGTGCCAGCAGCTTGGGGGACAGGTTTACCGGGGAGCTGTTTTTT. This sequence encodes CASSLGDRFTGELFF. Based on the CDR3 plus reference TRBV5-4 and TRBJ2-2, the full variable domain is ETGVTQSPTHLIKTRGQQVTLRCSSQSGHNTVSWYQQALGQGPQFIFQYYREEENGRGNFPPRFSGLQFPNYSSELNVNALELDDSALYLCASSLGDRFTGELFFGEGSRLTVL.

Remarks on this clone: Distinct nucleotide sequences in the sample also encode this CDR3. The chain is built from TRBV5-1 and TRBJ1-1; a weak D match, TRBD1 (5 bases). The CDR3 contains 14 residues. CDR1 and CDR2 from the germline V gene are SGHRS and YFSETQ. V was clipped by 0 bases and J by 0 bases, with 6 bases between them. The CDR3 loop reads CASSLEGLNTEAFF. CDR3 coding DNA: TGCGCCAGCAGCTTGGAGGGGTTGAACACTGAAGCTTTCTTT.

The chain combines TRBV2 with TRBJ2-1, with D possibly called TRBD1 or TRBD2 (5 bases each). V lost 7 bases and J lost 7, with 17 bases in between. CDR3 length: 14 amino acids. Germline-derived CDR1 and CDR2 are SNHLY and FYNNEI. DNA of the CDR3: TGTGCCAGCAAGTTCCAGGGAGTCAGAAATGAGCAGTTCTTC. It specifies CASKFQGVRNEQFF.

The genes are TRBV6-1 and TRBJ1-5, with D hard to call. The CDR3 covers 15 residues. V dropped 2 bases and J dropped 0 bases, with 8 bases sitting between them. CDR1 and CDR2 (germline): MNHNS, SASEGT. CDR3 region: CASSEMTNSNQPQHF. CDR3 bases: TGTGCCAGCAGTGAAATGACGAATAGCAATCAGCCCCAGCATTTT.

V and J are TRBV29-1 and TRBJ1-2; 9 nucleotides agree with TRBD1. V was clipped by 7 bases and J by 4 bases; unmatched bases: 7. Per germline, CDR1 SQVTM and CDR2 ANQGSEA. The CDR3 sequence is 13 residues long. The chain's CDR3 is CSARDRAGYGYTF. CDR3 nucleotide sequence: TGCAGCGCCCGGGACAGGGCGGGCTATGGCTACACCTTC.

This chain joins TRBV4-3 and TRBJ2-2; unclear D gene. The V gene lost 0 bases and the J gene lost 4 bases, with 9 bases spanning the gap. This CDR3 comprises 15 residues. Germline assignment: CDR1 LGHNA and CDR2 YSLEER. Here the CDR3 DNA reads TGCGCCAGCAGCCAAGATCTTCGAATCACCGGGGAGCTGTTTTTT. It is translated as CASSQDLRITGELFF.

This sequence joins TRBV6-6 and TRBJ2-5; 13 nucleotides align to TRBD2. V lost 2 bases and J lost 5; bases outside the gene matches: 5. Germline V gene sequence: CDR1 MNHNY, CDR2 SVGAGI (reference sequence). This CDR3 spans 16 amino acids. CDR3 sequence reads: CASSYRTSGSGETQYF. The CDR3 DNA sequence: TGTGCCAGCAGTTACAGGACTAGCGGGAGTGGGGAGACCCAGTACTTC.

The chain combines TRBV30 with TRBJ2-2; D ambiguous. The CDR3 contains 13 residues. Germline V gene data show CDR1 as GTSNPN and CDR2 as SVGIG (reference sequence). V was clipped by 0 bases and J by 5 bases, with 7 bases between them. This chain's CDR3 is CAWSVLLTGELFF. CDR3 coding DNA: TGTGCCTGGAGTGTACTTTTGACCGGGGAGCTGTTTTTT.

The rearrangement uses TRBV2 and TRBJ1-6; no firm D call. The V and J ends lost 10 bases and 4 bases respectively, with 11 bases between them. This CDR3 is built from 13 residues. Germline-derived CDR1 and CDR2 are SNHLY and FYNNEI. CDR3 sequence: CANLGDYNSPLHF. CDR3 DNA sequence: TGTGCCAACCTGGGTGATTATAATTCACCCCTCCACTTT. The full variable domain, its missing parts supplied by reference TRBV2 and TRBJ1-6, is EPEVTQTPSHQVTQMGQEVILRCVPISNHLYFYWYRQILGQKVEFLVSFYNNEISEKSEIFDDQFSVERPDGSNFTLKIRSTKLEDSAMYFCANLGDYNSPLHFGNGTRLTVT.

The gene calls are TRBV7-9 and TRBJ2-7; D is possibly TRBD2 (5 bases). Germline assignment: CDR1 SEHNR and CDR2 FQNEAQ (reference sequence). V lost 2 bases, J lost 3 bases, and 11 bases lay in between. This CDR3 has 14 amino acids. CDR3 nucleotide sequence: TGTGCCAGCAGCTTATTAAGTGAGGGCTACGAGCAGTACTTC. It translates to CASSLLSEGYEQYF.

In the case of this clone: Other DNA sequences in this sample translate to the same CDR3. The rearrangement joins TRBV11-3 to TRBJ1-1; a possible D gene is TRBD1 (6 bases). This CDR3 has 14 residues. Trimming removed 1 base at V and 1 base at J, with 7 bases between. Germline values: CDR1 SGHNT, CDR2 YENEEA. The CDR3, as DNA: TGTGCCAGCAGCTTAGGCAGGGGGAACACTGAAGCTTTCTTT. It yields the protein CASSLGRGNTEAFF. Using reference TRBV11-3 and TRBJ1-1 for the parts outside the CDR3, the full variable domain is EAGVVQSPRYKIIEKKQPVAFWCNPISGHNTLYWYLQNLGQGPELLIRYENEEAVDDSQLPKDRFSAERLKGVDSTLKIQPAELGDSAVYLCASSLGRGNTEAFFGQGTRLTVV.

The V call is TRBV7-2, the J call TRBJ1-6, with 7 bases lining up with TRBD1. Germline lookup yields CDR1 SGHTA and CDR2 FQGNSA. V lost 8 bases and J lost 7; bases outside the gene matches: 5. The length of the CDR3 is 13 residues. CDR3: CASGGTVNSPLHF. The CDR3 region has the DNA TGTGCCAGCGGCGGGACAGTCAATTCACCCCTCCACTTT. The whole variable domain, remainder taken from reference TRBV7-2 and TRBJ1-6, is GAGVSQSPSNKVTEKGKDVELRCDPISGHTALYWYRQSLGQGLEFLIYFQGNSAPDKSGLPSDRFSAERTGGSVSTLTIQRTQQEDSAVYLCASGGTVNSPLHFGNGTRLTVT.

The V gene is TRBV2, the J gene TRBJ2-5; perhaps D is TRBD1 or TRBD2 (5 bases each). Germline CDR1 SNHLY, CDR2 FYNNEI. Trimming shortened V by 8 bases and J by 7 bases, and 17 bases separated the two germline ends. The CDR3 is 13 amino acids. CDR3 region: CASRGQGRGTQYF. The CDR3 DNA reads as TGTGCCAGCCGTGGGCAGGGTCGGGGGACCCAGTACTTC. The entire variable domain, with the rest obtained from reference TRBV2 and TRBJ2-5, is as follows: EPEVTQTPSHQVTQMGQEVILRCVPISNHLYFYWYRQILGQKVEFLVSFYNNEISEKSEIFDDQFSVERPDGSNFTLKIRSTKLEDSAMYFCASRGQGRGTQYFGPGTRLLVL.

Note on this clone: Other DNA sequences from this sample encode an identical CDR3 as well. The chain recombines TRBV5-1 with TRBJ2-5, with D maybe TRBD2 (5 bases). The CDR3 length is 13 residues. Deletions cut 4 bases from V and 5 bases from J, with 12 bases between. In germline, CDR1 is SGHRS, CDR2 YFSETQ. CDR3 in DNA: TGCGCCAGCAGCCCTGGCCCTAGCGAGACCCAGTACTTC. Residues: CASSPGPSETQYF.

J is TRBJ1-2 and V is TRBV10-3, with TRBD1 as a possible D gene (6 bases). V was clipped by 3 bases and J by 2 bases, with 10 bases between them. This CDR3 comprises 14 residues. The germline CDR1 and CDR2 sequences are ENHRY and SYGVKD. The CDR3 nucleotides read TGTGCCATCAGTGATAAAGGGGGAAACTATGGCTACACCTTC. Amino acids: CAISDKGGNYGYTF.

The rearrangement uses TRBV9 and TRBJ2-7; unclear D gene. Trimming took 2 bases from V and 5 from J, leaving 17 bases between them. CDR3 length: 15 amino acids. Looked up from germline, CDR1 is SGDLS and CDR2 is YYNGEE. CDR3: CASSVTPHSPNEQYF. CDR3 coding DNA: TGTGCCAGCAGCGTGACCCCCCACAGCCCGAACGAGCAGTACTTC.

The J gene is TRBJ2-3, the V gene TRBV13, with 7 bases matching TRBD2. V shed 1 base, J shed 3 bases, and the junction held 7 bases outside the gene matches. The V gene's germline CDR1 is PRHDT and CDR2 FYEKMQ (reference sequence). This CDR3 comprises 16 residues. CDR3 coding DNA: TGTGCCAGCAGCTTAGAATCGCAGCGGGGTACAGATACGCAGTATTTT. Residues: CASSLESQRGTDTQYF.

The CDR3 is CASSVGSIYNSPLHF. Written as DNA, the CDR3 is TGTGCCAGCAGCGTAGGGAGCATCTATAATTCACCCCTCCACTTT. This chain connects TRBV9 to TRBJ1-6, with D unresolved. Germline V gives CDR1 SGDLS, CDR2 YYNGEE. V was clipped by 0 bases and J by 3 bases, with 7 bases between them. This CDR3 contains 15 residues.

This clone was found once. This sequence joins TRBV19 and TRBJ1-6; 8 bases agree with TRBD1. Germline V gene data show CDR1 as LNHDA and CDR2 as SQIVND (reference sequence). This CDR3 spans 15 amino acids. Losses at the gene ends were 3 bases for V and 7 bases for J; bases not matched to a gene: 5. The CDR3 DNA is TGTGCCAGTAGTATGGACAGGGCGGCGAATTCACCCCTCCACTTT. The encoded protein is CASSMDRAANSPLHF.

Here the CDR3 DNA reads TGTGCCAGCAGCTTGGGGGGTTTTAACACTGAAGCTTTCTTT. Encoded protein: CASSLGGFNTEAFF. V and J are TRBV5-4 and TRBJ1-1; the D is unclear. Germline V gene data show CDR1 as SGHNT and CDR2 as YYREEE (reference sequence). This CDR3 has 14 residues. V was shortened by 0 bases and J by 2 bases, with 8 bases between the two germline ends.

J is TRBJ2-5 and V is TRBV11-2; D gene unclear. V was clipped by 1 base and J by 5 bases, with 8 bases between them. This CDR3 spans 13 amino acids. CDR1 and CDR2 (germline): SGHAT, FQNNGV. In DNA, the CDR3 is TGTGCCAGCAGCTTAGCAGGTCCGGAGACCCAGTACTTC. It yields the protein CASSLAGPETQYF.

Only one count was recorded for this clone. The rearrangement links TRBV6-5 to TRBJ1-4; D call uncertain. This CDR3 is 15 amino acids long. Germline V gene data show CDR1 as MNHEY and CDR2 as SVGAGI. Trimming pared 4 bases from V and 4 bases from J, leaving 13 bases between. The CDR3 region has the DNA TGTGCCAGCAGTTCACACCTTCCCCGTAATGAAAAACTGTTTTTT. Its translation: CASSSHLPRNEKLFF.